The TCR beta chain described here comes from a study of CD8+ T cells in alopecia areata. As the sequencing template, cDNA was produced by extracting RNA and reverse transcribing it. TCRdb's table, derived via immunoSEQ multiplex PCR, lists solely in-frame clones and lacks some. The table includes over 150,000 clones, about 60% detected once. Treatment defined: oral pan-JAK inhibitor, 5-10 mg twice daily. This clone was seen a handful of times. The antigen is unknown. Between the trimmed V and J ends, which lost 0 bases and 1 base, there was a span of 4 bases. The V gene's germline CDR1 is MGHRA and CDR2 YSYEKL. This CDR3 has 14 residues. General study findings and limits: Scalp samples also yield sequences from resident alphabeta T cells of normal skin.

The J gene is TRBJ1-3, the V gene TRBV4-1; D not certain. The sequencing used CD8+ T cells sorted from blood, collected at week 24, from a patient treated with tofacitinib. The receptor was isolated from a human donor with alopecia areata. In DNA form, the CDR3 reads TGCGCCAGCAGCCAAGATGGATCTGGAAACACCATATATTTT. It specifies CASSQDGSGNTIYF.